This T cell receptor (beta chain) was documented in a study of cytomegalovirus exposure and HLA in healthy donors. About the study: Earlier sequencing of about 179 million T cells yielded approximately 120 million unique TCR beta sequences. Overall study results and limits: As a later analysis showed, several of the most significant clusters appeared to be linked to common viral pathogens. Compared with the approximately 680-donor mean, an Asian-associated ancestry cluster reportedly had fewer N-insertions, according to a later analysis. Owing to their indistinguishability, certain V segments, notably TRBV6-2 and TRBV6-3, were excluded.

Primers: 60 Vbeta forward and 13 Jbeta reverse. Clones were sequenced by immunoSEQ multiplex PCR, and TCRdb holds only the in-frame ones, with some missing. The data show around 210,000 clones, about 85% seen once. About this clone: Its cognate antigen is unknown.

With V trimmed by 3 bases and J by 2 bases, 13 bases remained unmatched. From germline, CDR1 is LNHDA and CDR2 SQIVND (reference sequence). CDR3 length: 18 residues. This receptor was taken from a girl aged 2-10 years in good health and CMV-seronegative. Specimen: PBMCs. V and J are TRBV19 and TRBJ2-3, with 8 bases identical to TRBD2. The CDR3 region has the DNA TGTGCCAGTAGTATTGGAGGAGTGGCTAGCGGGCCCACAGATACGCAGTATTTT. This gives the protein CASSIGGVASGPTDTQYF.